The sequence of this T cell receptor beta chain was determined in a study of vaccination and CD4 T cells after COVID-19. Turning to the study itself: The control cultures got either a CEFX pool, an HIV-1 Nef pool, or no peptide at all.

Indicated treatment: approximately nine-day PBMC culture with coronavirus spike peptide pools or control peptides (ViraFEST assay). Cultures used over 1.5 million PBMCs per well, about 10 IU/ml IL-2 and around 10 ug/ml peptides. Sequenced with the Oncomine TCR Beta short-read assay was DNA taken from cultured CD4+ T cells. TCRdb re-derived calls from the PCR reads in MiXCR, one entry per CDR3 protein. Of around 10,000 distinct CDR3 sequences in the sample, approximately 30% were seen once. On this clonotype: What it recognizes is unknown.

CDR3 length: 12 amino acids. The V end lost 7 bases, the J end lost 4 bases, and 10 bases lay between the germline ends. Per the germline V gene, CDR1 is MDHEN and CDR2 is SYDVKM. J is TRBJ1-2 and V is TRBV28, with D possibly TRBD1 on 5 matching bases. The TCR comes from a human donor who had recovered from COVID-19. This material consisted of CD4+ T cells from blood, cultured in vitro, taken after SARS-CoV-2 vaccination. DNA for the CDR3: TGTGCCAGCACCACTGGGGGCTATGGCTACACCTTC. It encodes CASTTGGYGYTF.